This TCR beta chain derives from a study of response to subunit inactivated influenza vaccine. A word on this clonotype: The target antigen is unknown.

Overall study findings and caveats: A suggestion made by the authors is that each seasonal influenza vaccination recruits few new T cells.

TCRdb called the RT-PCR reads again in MiXCR, with one record for every CDR3 protein. The sample yields about 570,000 distinct CDR3 sequences, 11% seen once. With V trimmed by 7 bases and J by 5 bases, 5 bases remained unmatched. The CDR3 is 12 amino acids. Germline CDR1 SQVTM, CDR2 ANQGSEA. The same specimen was also included in a second study, on T cells expressing NK-cell markers. This second report adds: The cDNA for TCR beta came from 5'RACE template switching with UMIs. Among the eight sequenced donors, seven tested HCMV-seropositive and one tested seronegative. In five or six donors, dominant NKG2C+ clonotypes were roughly 1.0-7.0% of CD8+ T cells. For several donors, these clonotypes were likewise the leading ones in the CD3+CD56-NKG2C+ fraction.

The sequenced sample was PBMCs from blood, obtained on the day of vaccination. The clonotype comes from a man over 45 who received an inactivated influenza vaccine. The rearrangement uses TRBV29-1 and TRBJ2-1; 7 bases map to TRBD2. CDR3 protein: CSEGTTNNEQFF. CDR3 in DNA: TGCAGCGAAGGGACTACGAACAATGAGCAGTTCTTC.